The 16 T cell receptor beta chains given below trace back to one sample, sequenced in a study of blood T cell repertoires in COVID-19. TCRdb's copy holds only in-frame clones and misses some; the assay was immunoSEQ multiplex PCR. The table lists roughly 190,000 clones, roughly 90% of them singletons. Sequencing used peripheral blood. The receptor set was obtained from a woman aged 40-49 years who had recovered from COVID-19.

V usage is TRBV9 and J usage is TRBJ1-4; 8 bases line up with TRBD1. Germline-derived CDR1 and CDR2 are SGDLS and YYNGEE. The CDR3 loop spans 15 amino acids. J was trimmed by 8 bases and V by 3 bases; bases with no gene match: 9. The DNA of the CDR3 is TGTGCCAGCAGCGCCGACAGGGGATTTGGGGAAAAACTGTTTTTT. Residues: CASSADRGFGEKLFF.

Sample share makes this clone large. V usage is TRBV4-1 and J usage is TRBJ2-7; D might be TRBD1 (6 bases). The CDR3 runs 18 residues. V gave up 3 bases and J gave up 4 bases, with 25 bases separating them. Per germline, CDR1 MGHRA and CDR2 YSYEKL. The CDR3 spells CASSQGPSFSDRLYEQYF. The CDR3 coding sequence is TGCGCCAGCAGCCAGGGACCCTCTTTTTCTGACAGGCTATACGAGCAGTACTTC.

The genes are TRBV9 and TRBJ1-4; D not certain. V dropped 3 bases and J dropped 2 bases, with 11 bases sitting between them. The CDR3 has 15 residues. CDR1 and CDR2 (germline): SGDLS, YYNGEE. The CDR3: CASSAGGLTNEKLFF. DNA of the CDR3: TGTGCCAGCAGCGCGGGAGGGTTGACTAATGAAAAACTGTTTTTT. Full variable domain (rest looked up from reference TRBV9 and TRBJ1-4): DSGVTQTPKHLITATGQRVTLRCSPRSGDLSVYWYQQSLDQGLQFLIQYYNGEERAKGNILERFSAQQFPDLHSELNLSSLELGDSALYFCASSAGGLTNEKLFFGSGTQLSVL.

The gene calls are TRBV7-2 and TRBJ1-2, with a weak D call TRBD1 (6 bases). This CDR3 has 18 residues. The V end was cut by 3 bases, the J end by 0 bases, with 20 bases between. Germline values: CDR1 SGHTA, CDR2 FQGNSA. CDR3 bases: TGTGCCAGCAGCTTCGGTGGACAGATAGTAACATCTAACTATGGCTACACCTTC. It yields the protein CASSFGGQIVTSNYGYTF. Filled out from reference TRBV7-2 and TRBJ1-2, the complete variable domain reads GAGVSQSPSNKVTEKGKDVELRCDPISGHTALYWYRQSLGQGLEFLIYFQGNSAPDKSGLPSDRFSAERTGGSVSTLTIQRTQQEDSAVYLCASSFGGQIVTSNYGYTFGSGTRLTVV.

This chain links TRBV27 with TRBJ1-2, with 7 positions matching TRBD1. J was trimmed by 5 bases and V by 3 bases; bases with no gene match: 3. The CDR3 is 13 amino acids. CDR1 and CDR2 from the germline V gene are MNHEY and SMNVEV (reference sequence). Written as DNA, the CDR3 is TGTGCCAGCAGTTTCGGACAGGATTATGGCTACACCTTC. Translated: CASSFGQDYGYTF.

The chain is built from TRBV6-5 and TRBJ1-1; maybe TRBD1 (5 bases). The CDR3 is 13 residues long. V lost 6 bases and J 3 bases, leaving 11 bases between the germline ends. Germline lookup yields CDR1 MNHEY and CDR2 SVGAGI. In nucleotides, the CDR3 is TGTGCCAGCAGCAGGGTGTTGGACACTGAAGCTTTCTTT. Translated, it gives CASSRVLDTEAFF.

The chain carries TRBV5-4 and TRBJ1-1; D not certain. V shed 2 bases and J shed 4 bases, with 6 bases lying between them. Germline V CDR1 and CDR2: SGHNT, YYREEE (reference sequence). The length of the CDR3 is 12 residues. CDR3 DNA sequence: TGTGCCAGCAGCTTAAGGAGCACTGAAGCTTTCTTT. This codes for CASSLRSTEAFF.

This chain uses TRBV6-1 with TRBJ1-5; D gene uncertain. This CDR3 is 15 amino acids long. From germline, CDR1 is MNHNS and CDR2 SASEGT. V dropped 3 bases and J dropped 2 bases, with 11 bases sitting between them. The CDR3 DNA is TGTGCCAGCAGTGATGGGGTGAGGGGCAATCAGCCCCAGCATTTT. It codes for CASSDGVRGNQPQHF.

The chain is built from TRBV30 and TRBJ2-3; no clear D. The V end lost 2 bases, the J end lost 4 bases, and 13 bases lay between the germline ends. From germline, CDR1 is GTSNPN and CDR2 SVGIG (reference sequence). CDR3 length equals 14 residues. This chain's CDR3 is CAWSSEAPPDTQYF. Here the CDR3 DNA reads TGTGCCTGGAGTTCCGAGGCACCACCAGATACGCAGTATTTT.

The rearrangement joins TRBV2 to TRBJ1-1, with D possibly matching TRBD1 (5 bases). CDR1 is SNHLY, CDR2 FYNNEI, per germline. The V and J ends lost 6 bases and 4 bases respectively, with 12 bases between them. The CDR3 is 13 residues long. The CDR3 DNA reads TGTGCCAGCAGCGTCTCAGGGATCACTGAAGCTTTCTTT. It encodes CASSVSGITEAFF.

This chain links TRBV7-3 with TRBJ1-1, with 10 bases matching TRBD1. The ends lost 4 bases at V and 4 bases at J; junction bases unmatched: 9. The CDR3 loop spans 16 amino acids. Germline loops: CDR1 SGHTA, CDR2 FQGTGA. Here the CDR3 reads CASSSLPRDRGTEAFF. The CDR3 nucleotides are TGTGCCAGCAGCTCCTTACCCCGGGACAGGGGCACTGAAGCTTTCTTT.

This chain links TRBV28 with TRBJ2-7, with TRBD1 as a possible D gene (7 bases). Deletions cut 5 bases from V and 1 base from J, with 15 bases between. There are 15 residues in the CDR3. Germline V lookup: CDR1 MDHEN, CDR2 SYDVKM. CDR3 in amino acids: CASSSDRAGSYEQYF. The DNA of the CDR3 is TGTGCCAGCAGTAGTGACAGGGCGGGGTCCTACGAGCAGTACTTC.

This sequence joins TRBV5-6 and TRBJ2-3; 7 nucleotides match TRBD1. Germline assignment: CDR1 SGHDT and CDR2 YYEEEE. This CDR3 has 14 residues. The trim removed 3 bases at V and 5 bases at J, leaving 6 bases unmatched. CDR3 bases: TGTGCCAGCAGCTGGAGGACAGGAGAAGATACGCAGTATTTT. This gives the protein CASSWRTGEDTQYF.

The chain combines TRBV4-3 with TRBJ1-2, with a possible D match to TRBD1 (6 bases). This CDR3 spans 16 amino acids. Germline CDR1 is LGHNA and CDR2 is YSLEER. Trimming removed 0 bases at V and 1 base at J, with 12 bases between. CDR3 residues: CASSQDRGAGNYGYTF. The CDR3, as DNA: TGCGCCAGCAGCCAAGATCGGGGGGCGGGTAACTATGGCTACACCTTC.

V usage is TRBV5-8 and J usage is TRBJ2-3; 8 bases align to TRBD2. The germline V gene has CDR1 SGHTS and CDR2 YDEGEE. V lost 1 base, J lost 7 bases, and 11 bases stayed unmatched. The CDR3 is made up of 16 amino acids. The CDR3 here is CASSLWGLAGQNTQYF. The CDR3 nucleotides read TGTGCCAGCAGCTTGTGGGGGTTAGCGGGACAAAATACGCAGTATTTT. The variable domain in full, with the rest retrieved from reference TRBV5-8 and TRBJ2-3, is EAGVTQSPTHLIKTRGQQATLRCSPISGHTSVYWYQQALGLGLQFLLWYDEGEERNRGNFPPRFSGRQFPNYSSELNVNALELEDSALYLCASSLWGLAGQNTQYFGPGTRLTVL.

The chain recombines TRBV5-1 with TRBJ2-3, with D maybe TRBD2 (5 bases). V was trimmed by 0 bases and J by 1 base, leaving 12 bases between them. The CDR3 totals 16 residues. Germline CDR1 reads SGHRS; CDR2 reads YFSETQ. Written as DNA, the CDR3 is TGCGCCAGCAGCTTGGAGACGGGAATCGGCACAGATACGCAGTATTTT. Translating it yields CASSLETGIGTDTQYF.